Below, 9 T cell receptor beta chains from the same sample are listed, as sequenced in a study of CD8 T cells in ankylosing spondylitis. TCRdb re-analysed the 5' RACE reads in MiXCR, keeping a single row per CDR3 protein. The data contain around 100,000 distinct CDR3 sequences, under 30% of them singletons. Sequencing was done on a sample of synovial fluid, either unsorted or a sorted T cell fraction (not recorded which). Source of these receptors: a male donor with ankylosing spondylitis.

This clonotype appeared many times. The rearrangement joins TRBV5-1 to TRBJ2-7; D not certain. Per germline, CDR1 SGHRS and CDR2 YFSETQ. V shed 0 bases and J shed 0 bases, with 7 bases lying between them. This CDR3 is 14 amino acids long. The CDR3 coding sequence is TGCGCCAGCAGCTTGGGGTTAAGCTCCTACGAGCAGTACTTC. This translates into CASSLGLSSYEQYF. Variable domain in full (rest from reference TRBV5-1 and TRBJ2-7): KAGVTQTPRYLIKTRGQQVTLSCSPISGHRSVSWYQQTPGQGLQFLFEYFSETQRNKGNFPGRFSGRQFSNSRSEMNVSTLELGDSALYLCASSLGLSSYEQYFGPGTRLTVT.

The chain is built from TRBV19 and TRBJ1-1; D gene ambiguous. V dropped 7 bases and J dropped 0 bases, with 9 bases sitting between them. Germline V gene lookup returns CDR1 LNHDA and CDR2 SQIVND (reference sequence). The CDR3 is made up of 13 amino acids. The DNA of the CDR3 is TGTGCCAGTACCGACCGCCTGAACACTGAAGCTTTCTTT. Protein sequence: CASTDRLNTEAFF.

V and J are TRBV27 and TRBJ2-5; 13 bases line up with TRBD2. This CDR3 comprises 15 residues. Germline V gives CDR1 MNHEY, CDR2 SMNVEV (reference sequence). V shed 6 bases and J 5 bases; nucleotides not matched to a gene: 6. CDR3 coding DNA: TGTGCCAGCAGACTGACTAGCGGGAGGAAGGAGACCCAGTACTTC. Protein: CASRLTSGRKETQYF.

This sequence joins TRBV20-1 and TRBJ2-1, with 8 bases that match TRBD2. This CDR3 has 14 amino acids. The germline V gene encodes CDR1 DFQATT and CDR2 SNEGSKA (reference sequence). The CDR3 reads CSLDPSGRGDEQFF. In DNA form, the CDR3 reads TGCAGCTTAGACCCGAGCGGGAGAGGGGATGAGCAGTTCTTC.

The gene calls are TRBV7-2 and TRBJ1-1; 9 bases match TRBD1. The CDR3 extends over 15 amino acids. Per germline, CDR1 SGHTA and CDR2 FQGNSA. V lost 5 bases to trimming and J lost 3 bases; unmatched junction nucleotides: 7. The CDR3 sequence is CASSTNRGQDTEAFF. The CDR3 DNA follows: TGTGCCAGCAGCACAAACAGGGGGCAGGACACTGAAGCTTTCTTT. Full variable domain (outside the CDR3, taken from reference TRBV7-2 and TRBJ1-1): GAGVSQSPSNKVTEKGKDVELRCDPISGHTALYWYRQSLGQGLEFLIYFQGNSAPDKSGLPSDRFSAERTGGSVSTLTIQRTQQEDSAVYLCASSTNRGQDTEAFFGQGTRLTVV.

This clonotype appeared a few times. The chain is built from TRBV12-3 or TRBV12-4 and TRBJ1-6; D is uncertain. CDR3 length equals 14 residues. Trimming took off 2 bases at V and 6 bases at J, with 8 bases between the two ends. This chain's CDR3 is CASSLLQRNSPLHF. The DNA for the CDR3 is TGTGCCAGCAGTTTATTACAGCGTAATTCACCCCTCCACTTT.

The sample holds a few counts of this clonotype. This sequence joins TRBV27 and TRBJ2-5; TRBD1 aligns across 8 bases. Losses at the gene ends were 3 bases for V and 4 bases for J; bases not matched to a gene: 7. The CDR3 has 15 residues. Germline assignment: CDR1 MNHEY and CDR2 SMNVEV (reference sequence). This CDR3 reads CASSFVSDRGETQYF. CDR3 bases: TGTGCCAGCAGTTTTGTTAGCGACAGGGGAGAGACCCAGTACTTC.

This clonotype came up a few times. The chain employs TRBV6-2 or TRBV6-3 and TRBJ2-7; a weak D match, TRBD1 (7 bases). Trimming stripped 10 bases from V and 4 bases from J, with 26 bases between. The CDR3 runs to 16 residues. Germline V lookup: CDR1 MNHEY, CDR2 SVGEGT. The DNA for the CDR3 is TGTGCCACTACTAACTTCAGGGGGACGGGGGTATACGAGCAGTACGTC. The encoded protein is CATTNFRGTGVYEQYV.

In this sample, this clonotype turned up a few times. The J gene is TRBJ2-1, the V gene TRBV20-1, with a tentative D call TRBD2 (5 bases). Germline-derived CDR1 and CDR2 are DFQATT and SNEGSKA (reference sequence). Trimming removed 3 bases from V and 6 bases from J, with 15 bases in between. The CDR3 runs to 14 residues. CDR3 residues: CSARRADASNEQFF. The CDR3 DNA reads as TGCAGTGCTAGGAGAGCGGACGCCTCCAATGAGCAGTTCTTC.